This TCR beta chain appears in the sequencing data of a study of vaccination and CD4 T cells after COVID-19. Treatment meaning: roughly 10-day PBMC culture with coronavirus spike peptide pools or control peptides (ViraFEST assay). The unexposed donor provided CD4+ T cells, which were taken before the COVID-19 pandemic (2011-2018). Cells received half-medium changes with fresh IL-2 medium on days 3 and 7. Once obtained from cultured CD4+ T cells, the DNA was sequenced using the Oncomine TCR Beta short-read assay. Cultured CD4+ T cells yielded the extracted genomic DNA. TCRdb re-called the PCR reads with MiXCR, one entry per CDR3 protein. The sample holds approximately 6,400 distinct CDR3 sequences; roughly 50% are singletons and the top ten take less than 30%. About this clonotype itself: The antigen is undetermined.

The V and J ends lost 0 bases and 4 bases, in that order; junction bases with no gene match: 2. Per the germline V gene, CDR1 is WNHNN and CDR2 is SYGVQD (reference sequence). The CDR3 contains 15 residues. The chain joins TRBV10-1 to TRBJ2-1; TRBD2 agrees at 8 bases. This clonotype originated in a human donor in good health. Sequencing was carried out using CD4+ T cells from blood, cultured in vitro. The CDR3 region is CASSESAGAYNEQFF. In nucleotides, the CDR3 is TGCGCCAGCAGTGAGTCAGCGGGAGCTTACAATGAGCAGTTCTTC.